This entry lists 26 T cell receptor beta chains sequenced from one sample in a study of blood T cell repertoires in COVID-19. This table comes from immunoSEQ multiplex PCR, and its TCRdb copy is limited to in-frame clones, with some not included. The table lists some 120,000 clones, around 82% of them singletons, with around an eighth in the top ten. Sequences were obtained from peripheral blood. The receptors stem from a woman aged 25 to 39 who had recovered from COVID-19.

DNA of the CDR3: TGTGCCAGCAGCCAAGCGGCCAGGGGGTATGGCTACACCTTC. It codes for CASSQAARGYGYTF. This chain joins TRBV3-1 (or the pseudogene TRBV3-2) and TRBJ1-2, with TRBD1 matching 7 bases. Germline V CDR1 and CDR2: LGHDT, YNNKEL (reference sequence). The CDR3 consists of 14 residues. With V trimmed by 1 base and J by 5 bases, 4 bases remained unmatched.

The chain is built from TRBV2 and TRBJ2-3; 13 bases fit TRBD2. Per germline, CDR1 SNHLY and CDR2 FYNNEI. V was clipped by 3 bases and J by 10 bases; unmatched bases: 7. The CDR3 length is 15 residues. CDR3 region: CASSDGGTSGVAQYF. CDR3 nucleotides: TGTGCCAGCAGTGATGGAGGGACTAGCGGGGTTGCGCAGTATTTT.

The chain employs TRBV27 and TRBJ2-1; D is perhaps TRBD1 (6 bases). Trimming shortened V by 3 bases and J by 8 bases, and 11 bases separated the two germline ends. The CDR3 totals 13 residues. Germline V gives CDR1 MNHEY, CDR2 SMNVEV (reference sequence). In DNA form, the CDR3 reads TGTGCCAGCAGTTTCAGGGGAGAGGATGAGCAGTTCTTC. It is translated as CASSFRGEDEQFF.

In its sample, this clone was seen once. This sequence joins TRBV19 and TRBJ2-5, with 8 positions matching TRBD1. The length of the CDR3 is 14 residues. Germline CDR1 LNHDA, CDR2 SQIVND (reference sequence). V was pared by 8 bases and J by 4 bases, with 9 bases of the junction left unmatched. Here the CDR3 reads CASSATGESETQYF. The CDR3 DNA reads as TGTGCCAGTTCAGCGACAGGGGAATCAGAGACCCAGTACTTC.

The chain couples TRBV2 to TRBJ1-1, with D hard to call. The CDR3 contains 14 residues. Germline V gene data show CDR1 as SNHLY and CDR2 as FYNNEI. V lost 6 bases and J lost 0, with 11 bases in between. The CDR3 sequence is CASRARLMNTEAFF. Here the CDR3 DNA reads TGTGCCAGCAGGGCTAGGCTGATGAACACTGAAGCTTTCTTT.

The chain links TRBV5-1 to TRBJ2-3, with a possible D match to TRBD2 (5 bases). Germline V lookup: CDR1 SGHRS, CDR2 YFSETQ. The CDR3 has 17 residues. V shed 1 base and J shed 3 bases, with 18 bases lying between them. The CDR3 DNA reads TGCGCCAGCAGCTTGTCGGGGTCTGGGCGGAAGACAGATACGCAGTATTTT. Residues: CASSLSGSGRKTDTQYF.

This clone was counted between two and nine times. The chain combines TRBV7-9 with TRBJ2-1; 13 positions agree with TRBD2. Losses at the gene ends were 6 bases for V and 6 bases for J; bases not matched to a gene: 8. Germline V gives CDR1 SEHNR, CDR2 FQNEAQ (reference sequence). This CDR3 comprises 16 residues. The CDR3 is CASRETSGGYTNEQFF. The CDR3 nucleotides are TGTGCCAGCAGGGAGACTAGCGGGGGGTACACCAATGAGCAGTTCTTC.

This chain uses TRBV19 with TRBJ1-2; TRBD1 matches at 10 bases. Germline V gene data show CDR1 as LNHDA and CDR2 as SQIVND (reference sequence). Germline trimming cut 5 bases from V and 6 bases from J; bases unmatched to any gene: 3. The CDR3 extends over 13 amino acids. The CDR3 loop reads CASSDRGLNGYTF. For the CDR3, the DNA is TGTGCCAGTAGTGACAGGGGGCTGAATGGCTACACCTTC.

This clone was seen only once. V and J are TRBV6-5 and TRBJ2-7; a possible D gene is TRBD1 (5 bases). V lost 2 bases to trimming and J lost 0 bases, with 11 bases between them. This CDR3 contains 15 residues. Germline lookup yields CDR1 MNHEY and CDR2 SVGAGI. CDR3 in DNA: TGTGCCAGCAGTTACGGCAGGGCGAGCTCCTACGAGCAGTACTTC. Translated, it gives CASSYGRASSYEQYF.

This clone has a single count. The chain employs TRBV7-8 and TRBJ2-7; D gene ambiguous. Germline V gene data show CDR1 as SGHVS and CDR2 as FQNEAQ. V lost 4 bases and J 4 bases, leaving 8 bases between the germline ends. The CDR3 extends over 12 amino acids. The CDR3 coding sequence is TGTGCCAGCAGCTCGTCCCGTTACGAGCAGTACTTC. Residues: CASSSSRYEQYF.

This sequence joins TRBV5-5 and TRBJ1-1, with TRBD1 identical over 8 bases. This CDR3 comprises 13 residues. Per germline, CDR1 SGHKS and CDR2 YYEKEE (reference sequence). V dropped 1 base and J dropped 4; count of bases not matched to a gene: 0. CDR3 nucleotides: TGTGCCAGCAGCTTGACAGGGGGCACTGAAGCTTTCTTT. Its protein product is CASSLTGGTEAFF.

The genes are TRBV20-1 and TRBJ2-3; 14 nucleotides match TRBD2. Germline assignment: CDR1 DFQATT and CDR2 SNEGSKA (reference sequence). With V trimmed by 3 bases and J by 4 bases, 3 bases remained unmatched. The CDR3 sequence is 15 residues long. The DNA for the CDR3 is TGCAGTGCTAGTCGACTAGCGGGAGGGGCAGATACGCAGTATTTT. Amino acid sequence: CSASRLAGGADTQYF.

The chain carries TRBV27 and TRBJ2-4; D is unresolved. This CDR3 comprises 15 residues. Germline lookup yields CDR1 MNHEY and CDR2 SMNVEV (reference sequence). The V and J ends lost 6 bases and 0 bases respectively, with 12 bases between them. The CDR3 bases are TGTGCCAGCAGCCCCCCCTCCTTAGCCAAAAACATTCAGTACTTC. It codes for CASSPPSLAKNIQYF.

The V and J genes are TRBV4-2 and TRBJ2-3; 8 bases line up with TRBD2. The CDR3 length is 18 residues. Trimming removed 0 bases from V and 4 bases from J; junction bases left unmatched: 12. Per the germline V gene, CDR1 is LGHNA and CDR2 is YNFKEQ. The CDR3 DNA follows: TGTGCCAGCAGCCAAGATTTCCTGGGCGGGGGGTATGCAGATACGCAGTATTTT. Translated, it gives CASSQDFLGGGYADTQYF.

This chain connects TRBV29-1 to TRBJ2-5; TRBD2 matches 7 bases. The germline V gene encodes CDR1 SQVTM and CDR2 ANQGSEA. The ends lost 1 base at V and 4 bases at J; junction bases unmatched: 0. This CDR3 spans 12 amino acids. This CDR3 is CSVEGGGETQYF. The CDR3 DNA sequence: TGCAGCGTTGAAGGGGGGGGAGAGACCCAGTACTTC.

This clone appeared once. This chain connects TRBV19 to TRBJ2-1; no clear D gene. V was trimmed by 6 bases and J by 2 bases, leaving 14 bases between them. CDR3 size: 15 residues. CDR1 LNHDA and CDR2 SQIVND come from the germline V gene (reference sequence). DNA for the CDR3: TGTGCCAGTAGCATTAATAGTGGGCCCTACAATGAGCAGTTCTTC. Protein product: CASSINSGPYNEQFF.

The V gene is TRBV5-1, the J gene TRBJ2-7; TRBD1 might be the D (6 bases). The CDR3 has 14 residues. V gave up 3 bases and J gave up 2 bases, with 12 bases separating them. Germline CDR1 and CDR2: SGHRS and YFSETQ. CDR3 sequence: CASSSGGLTYEQYF. For the CDR3, the DNA is TGCGCCAGCAGCTCTGGGGGCCTGACCTACGAGCAGTACTTC.

The chain employs TRBV3-1 (or the pseudogene TRBV3-2) and TRBJ2-7; possibly TRBD2 for D (5 bases). CDR1 is LGHDT, CDR2 YNNKEL, per germline (reference sequence). V lost 1 base to trimming and J lost 8 bases, with 12 bases between them. This CDR3 comprises 13 residues. In nucleotides, the CDR3 is TGTGCCAGCAGCCAAGGACTAATACCGAAGCAGTACTTC. It encodes CASSQGLIPKQYF.

V usage is TRBV18 and J usage is TRBJ2-7, with TRBD1 matching 12 bases. CDR1 is KGHSH, CDR2 LQKENI, per germline. This CDR3 has 16 amino acids. J gave up 6 bases and V 2 bases, and 8 bases lay outside the gene matches. The chain's CDR3 is CASSPSPRDRGPEQYF. CDR3 coding DNA: TGTGCCAGCTCACCATCCCCCCGGGACAGGGGGCCCGAGCAGTACTTC.

This clone was recorded a few times. The chain carries TRBV7-3 and TRBJ2-2; 9 nucleotides agree with TRBD1. Germline V gene sequence: CDR1 SGHTA, CDR2 FQGTGA. Germline trimming cut 2 bases from V and 2 bases from J; bases unmatched to any gene: 3. The CDR3 length is 16 residues. DNA of the CDR3: TGTGCCAGCAGCTTAGGGGGACAGGGAAACACCGGGGAGCTGTTTTTT. Translated, it gives CASSLGGQGNTGELFF. The whole variable domain, remainder taken from reference TRBV7-3 and TRBJ2-2, is GAGVSQTPSNKVTEKGKYVELRCDPISGHTALYWYRQSLGQGPEFLIYFQGTGAADDSGLPNDRFFAVRPEGSVSTLKIQRTERGDSAVYLCASSLGGQGNTGELFFGEGSRLTVL.

The genes are TRBV18 and TRBJ2-6; possible D gene TRBD1, 5 bases. CDR1 is KGHSH, CDR2 LQKENI, per germline. The V gene lost 1 base and the J gene lost 0 bases, with 10 bases spanning the gap. The CDR3 is 17 amino acids. The CDR3 nucleotides are TGTGCCAGCTCACCACAGGGGATATACTCTGGGGCCAACGTCCTGACTTTC. Protein product: CASSPQGIYSGANVLTF.

The V gene is TRBV29-1, the J gene TRBJ1-1; 10 bases align to TRBD1. This CDR3 region has 13 residues. The germline V gene encodes CDR1 SQVTM and CDR2 ANQGSEA. V dropped 2 bases and J dropped 6; count of bases not matched to a gene: 3. CDR3: CSVEQGQGAEAFF. CDR3 sequence (DNA): TGCAGCGTTGAACAAGGACAGGGGGCTGAAGCTTTCTTT.

This chain connects TRBV2 to TRBJ2-6, with D unclear. This CDR3 has 15 amino acids. From germline, CDR1 is SNHLY and CDR2 FYNNEI. Trimming pared 7 bases from V and 0 bases from J, leaving 10 bases between. DNA for the CDR3: TGTGCCAGCATTCGAGTCCCCTCTGGGGCCAACGTCCTGACTTTC. It is translated as CASIRVPSGANVLTF.

The CDR3 DNA reads as TGTGCCAGCAGTGATATCCCGAGACTAGCGGGAGGGCTGCGGACCGGGGAGCTGTTTTTT. Its translation is CASSDIPRLAGGLRTGELFF. The chain links TRBV2 to TRBJ2-2; 14 nucleotides line up with TRBD2. This CDR3 has 20 residues. V was clipped by 3 bases and J by 5 bases; unmatched bases: 14. The germline V gene encodes CDR1 SNHLY and CDR2 FYNNEI.

The chain couples TRBV14 to TRBJ2-7; 7 nucleotides align to TRBD1. Germline lookup yields CDR1 SGHDN and CDR2 FVKESK. The CDR3 contains 14 residues. Trimming at V came to 3 bases and at J to 1 base, leaving 3 bases not matched to a gene. CDR3 nucleotide sequence: TGTGCCAGCAGCCAGGGGGACAGTTCCTACGAGCAGTACTTC. Residues: CASSQGDSSYEQYF.

This rearrangement joins TRBV24-1 to TRBJ2-2, with 8 positions matching TRBD1. J lost 5 bases, V lost 3 bases, and 7 bases had no gene match. This CDR3 has 16 amino acids. Germline V gene lookup returns CDR1 KGHDR and CDR2 SFDVKD. CDR3 sequence reads: CATSDARTGRTGELFF. CDR3 DNA sequence: TGTGCCACCAGTGATGCGAGGACAGGGAGGACCGGGGAGCTGTTTTTT.